This TCR beta chain was retrieved from a study of OX40 agonist ivuxolimab in advanced cancers. Describing the broader study: Ivuxolimab, which targeted the costimulatory receptor OX40 (CD134), was an agonistic, fully human IgG2 monoclonal antibody. The point of sequencing TCRbeta in the periphery was to test whether ivuxolimab changed TCR sequence diversity and drove clonal T-cell expansion. In the dose-escalation cohort, more than 80% of patients were male, and the mean age was roughly 60 years with a range of about 20 to 80. Three dose-escalation patients achieved partial responses, one with hepatocellular carcinoma and two with cutaneous melanoma. The paper describes the monotherapy dose-escalation part (N of about 52 patients) of the phase I trial of ivuxolimab. Patients were allowed to have had prior anti-PD-1, anti-PD-L1 or anti-CTLA-4 therapy, and approximately 40% of the dose-escalation patients had been treated with checkpoint inhibitors. Intravenous ivuxolimab was administered to patients every 2 weeks at six dose levels: 0.01, 0.1, 0.3, 1.5, 3 and 10 mg/kg. Of the approximately 50 patients in dose escalation, some 20 had hepatocellular carcinoma, some 15 had melanoma, 9 had renal cell carcinoma and 9 had head and neck cancer.

Via the germline V gene, CDR1 is SGHRS and CDR2 YFSETQ. Measured from the cysteine to the phenylalanine, the CDR3 is 16 residues long. The DNA shown is the 48-base CDR3, in frame from base 1. The V end loses 4 bases and the J end loses 4 bases, and a stretch of 19 bases separates them. On the study overall, not on this receptor specifically: The antigen specificity of the peripheral T cells that underwent clonal expansion was not determined. At doses from 0.1 to 3.0 mg/kg, clonal expansion was seen in both CD4+ and CD8+ blood T cells between baseline and week 6. Low levels of normalized T-cell clonal expansion were also seen in some patients who did not respond. In the 0.1-3.0 mg/kg groups, partial responders had among the lowest normalized peripheral clonal expansion, particularly in CD8+ T cells. On average, CD8+ T cells showed more expanded clones than CD4+ T cells after ivuxolimab.

For sequencing of the TCRbeta CDR3 region, genomic DNA was extracted from the sorted cells. The immunoSEQ Assay was used to sequence the TCRbeta CDR3 regions. The table comes from immuneACCESS by way of TCRdb, which keeps in-frame sequences with V and J called. Part of the clones is missing from these tables; in studies checked, under half for an unresolved V gene and the rest for unknown reasons. This sample has about 48,000 clones in its table, and 70% to 90% of those were observed once. Of the sample, approximately 2% falls within the top ten clones. Comments on this clone: The target of this receptor is not known. Base qualities are not at hand, and no much larger clone is one base apart.

The trial excluded patients who had a history of autoimmune disease or who were on systemic immunosuppression. In every dose cohort, peripheral blood was drawn for TCR sequencing at baseline, cycle 4 day 1, and cycle 7 day 1. The samples were taken from a phase I, first-in-human, multicenter, open-label dose-escalation trial of ivuxolimab. Adults with locally advanced or metastatic head and neck squamous cell, hepatocellular, melanoma or renal cell carcinoma were enrolled in the trial. Before TCR sequencing, CD4+ T cells and CD8+ T cells from peripheral blood were sorted into separate populations. The source material was CD4+ or CD8+ T cells sorted from blood, sampled in a trial of the OX40 agonist ivuxolimab. The chain is encoded by TRBV5-1 joined to TRBJ2-3, and the D gene may be TRBD2, 5 bases matching. This TCR was recovered from an adult with an advanced solid tumor such as melanoma, head and neck, liver or kidney cancer. The DNA is as follows: TGCGCCAGCAGCCTCCTCCCCGCGGGCAAACCAGATACGCAGTATTTT. It encodes CASSLLPAGKPDTQYF.